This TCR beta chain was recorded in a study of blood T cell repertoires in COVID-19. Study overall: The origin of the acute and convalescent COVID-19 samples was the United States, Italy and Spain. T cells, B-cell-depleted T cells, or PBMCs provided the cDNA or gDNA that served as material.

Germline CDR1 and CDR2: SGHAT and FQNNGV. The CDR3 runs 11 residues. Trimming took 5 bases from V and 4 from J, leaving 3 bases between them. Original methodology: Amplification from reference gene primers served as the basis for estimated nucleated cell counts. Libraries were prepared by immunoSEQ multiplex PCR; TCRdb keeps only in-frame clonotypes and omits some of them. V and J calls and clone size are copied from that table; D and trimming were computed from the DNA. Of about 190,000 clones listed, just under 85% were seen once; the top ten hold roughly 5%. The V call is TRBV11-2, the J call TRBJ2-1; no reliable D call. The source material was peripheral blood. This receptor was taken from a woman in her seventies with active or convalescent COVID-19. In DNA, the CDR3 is TGTGCCAGCAGCGTATACAATGAGCAGTTCTTC. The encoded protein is CASSVYNEQFF.